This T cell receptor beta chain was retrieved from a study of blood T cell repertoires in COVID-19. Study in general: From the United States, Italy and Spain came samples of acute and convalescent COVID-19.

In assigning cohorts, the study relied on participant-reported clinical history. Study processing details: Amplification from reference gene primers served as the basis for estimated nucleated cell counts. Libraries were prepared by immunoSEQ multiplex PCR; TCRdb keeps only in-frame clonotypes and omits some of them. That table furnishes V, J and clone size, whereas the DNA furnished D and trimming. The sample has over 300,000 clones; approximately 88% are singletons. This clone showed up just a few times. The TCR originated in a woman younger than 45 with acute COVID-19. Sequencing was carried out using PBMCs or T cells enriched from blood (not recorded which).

CDR3 residues: CASSSLNRLTYEQYF. In DNA, the CDR3 is TGTGCCAGCAGCTCCTTAAACAGGTTAACCTACGAGCAGTACTTC. V usage is TRBV11-1 and J usage is TRBJ2-7, with a tentative D call TRBD1 (5 bases). CDR3 length: 15 amino acids. Germline V gene sequence: CDR1 SGHAT, CDR2 FQDESV (reference sequence). Trimming removed 4 bases at V and 2 bases at J, with 15 bases between.